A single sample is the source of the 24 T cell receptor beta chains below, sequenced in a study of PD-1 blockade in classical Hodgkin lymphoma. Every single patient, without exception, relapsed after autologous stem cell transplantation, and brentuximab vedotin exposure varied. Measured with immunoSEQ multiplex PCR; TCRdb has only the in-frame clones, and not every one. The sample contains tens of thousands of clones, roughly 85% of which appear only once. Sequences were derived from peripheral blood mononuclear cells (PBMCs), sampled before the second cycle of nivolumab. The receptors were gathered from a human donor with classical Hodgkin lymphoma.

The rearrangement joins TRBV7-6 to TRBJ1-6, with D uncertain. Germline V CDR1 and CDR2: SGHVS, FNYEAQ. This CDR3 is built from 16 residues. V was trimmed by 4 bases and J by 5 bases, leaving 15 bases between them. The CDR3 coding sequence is TGTGCCAGCAGCTCGGGGTCCGGGTTTGATAATTCACCCCTCCACTTT. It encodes CASSSGSGFDNSPLHF.

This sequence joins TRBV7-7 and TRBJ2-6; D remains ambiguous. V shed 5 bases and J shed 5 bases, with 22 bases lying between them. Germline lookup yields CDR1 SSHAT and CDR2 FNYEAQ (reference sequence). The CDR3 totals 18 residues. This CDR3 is CASSNKTKSQSRANVLTF. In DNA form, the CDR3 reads TGTGCCAGCAGCAACAAAACTAAGTCACAAAGTCGGGCCAACGTCCTGACTTTC.

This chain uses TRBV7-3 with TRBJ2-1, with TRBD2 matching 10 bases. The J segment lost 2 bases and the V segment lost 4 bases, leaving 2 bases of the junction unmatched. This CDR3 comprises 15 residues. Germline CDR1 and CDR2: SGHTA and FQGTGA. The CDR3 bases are TGTGCCAGCAGCTCTACTAGCGGGGCCTACAATGAGCAGTTCTTC. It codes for CASSSTSGAYNEQFF.

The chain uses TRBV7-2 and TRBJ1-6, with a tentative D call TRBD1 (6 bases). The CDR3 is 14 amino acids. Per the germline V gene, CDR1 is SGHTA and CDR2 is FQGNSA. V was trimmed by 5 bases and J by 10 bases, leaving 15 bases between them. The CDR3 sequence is CASSPPGARSPLHF. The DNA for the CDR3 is TGTGCCAGCAGCCCCCCGGGGGCGCGGTCACCCCTCCACTTT.

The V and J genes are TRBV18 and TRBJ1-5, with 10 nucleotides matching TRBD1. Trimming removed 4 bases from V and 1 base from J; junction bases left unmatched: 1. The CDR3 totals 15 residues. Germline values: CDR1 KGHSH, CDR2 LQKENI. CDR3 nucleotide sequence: TGTGCCAGCTCACGACAGGGGGCAAGCAATCAGCCCCAGCATTTT. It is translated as CASSRQGASNQPQHF. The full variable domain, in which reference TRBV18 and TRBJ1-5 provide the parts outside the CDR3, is NAGVMQNPRHLVRRRGQEARLRCSPMKGHSHVYWYRQLPEEGLKFMVYLQKENIIDESGMPKERFSAEFPKEGPSILRIQQVVRGDSAAYFCASSRQGASNQPQHFGDGTRLSIL.

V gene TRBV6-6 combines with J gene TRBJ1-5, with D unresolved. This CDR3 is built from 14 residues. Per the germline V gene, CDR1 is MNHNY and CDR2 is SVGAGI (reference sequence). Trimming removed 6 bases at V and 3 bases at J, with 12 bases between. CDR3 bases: TGTGCCAGCAGCCCGGGAGATATCAATCAGCCCCAGCATTTT. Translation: CASSPGDINQPQHF.

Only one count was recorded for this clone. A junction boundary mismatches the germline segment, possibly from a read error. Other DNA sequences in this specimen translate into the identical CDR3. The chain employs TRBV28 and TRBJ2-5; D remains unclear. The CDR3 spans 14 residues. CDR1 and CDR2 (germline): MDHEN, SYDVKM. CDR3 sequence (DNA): TGTGCCAGTAGTTTAGAAGGGCGGACGAAGACCCAGTACTTC. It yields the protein CASSLEGRTKTQYF.

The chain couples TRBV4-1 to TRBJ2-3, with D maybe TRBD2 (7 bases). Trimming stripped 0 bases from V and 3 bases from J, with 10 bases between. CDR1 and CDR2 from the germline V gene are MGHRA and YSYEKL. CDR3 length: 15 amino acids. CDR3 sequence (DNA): TGCGCCAGCAGCCAAGAGGGGGGGCAGACAGATACGCAGTATTTT. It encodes CASSQEGGQTDTQYF.

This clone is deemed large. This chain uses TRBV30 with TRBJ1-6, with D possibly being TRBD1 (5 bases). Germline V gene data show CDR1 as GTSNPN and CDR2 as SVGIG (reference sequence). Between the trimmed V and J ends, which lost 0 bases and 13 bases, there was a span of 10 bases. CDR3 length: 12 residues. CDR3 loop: CAWSVGHLPLHF. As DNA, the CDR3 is TGTGCCTGGAGTGTAGGACACCTTCCCCTCCACTTT.

Here the CDR3 DNA reads TGTGCCAGCAGCTTTGGACAGGGAATCAACGAGCAGTACTTC. Protein sequence: CASSFGQGINEQYF. The rearrangement joins TRBV7-9 to TRBJ2-7; TRBD1 aligns across 8 bases. The CDR3 is 14 residues long. V shed 3 bases and J 5 bases; nucleotides not matched to a gene: 6. CDR1 is SEHNR, CDR2 FQNEAQ, per germline (reference sequence). The full variable domain, in which reference TRBV7-9 and TRBJ2-7 provide the parts outside the CDR3, is DTGVSQNPRHKITKRGQNVTFRCDPISEHNRLYWYRQTLGQGPEFLTYFQNEAQLEKSRLLSDRFSAERPKGSFSTLEIQRTEQGDSAMYLCASSFGQGINEQYFGPGTRLTVT.

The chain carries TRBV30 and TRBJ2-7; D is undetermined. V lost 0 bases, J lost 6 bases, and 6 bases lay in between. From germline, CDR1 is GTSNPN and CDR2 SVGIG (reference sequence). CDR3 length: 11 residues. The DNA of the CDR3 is TGTGCCTGGAGTGTAGCTCGCGAGCAGTACGTC. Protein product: CAWSVAREQYV.

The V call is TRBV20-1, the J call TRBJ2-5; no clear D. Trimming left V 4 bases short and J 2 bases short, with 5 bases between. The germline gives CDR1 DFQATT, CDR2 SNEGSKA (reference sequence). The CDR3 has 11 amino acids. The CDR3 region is CSATPQETQYF. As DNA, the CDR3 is TGCAGTGCTACGCCACAAGAGACCCAGTACTTC.

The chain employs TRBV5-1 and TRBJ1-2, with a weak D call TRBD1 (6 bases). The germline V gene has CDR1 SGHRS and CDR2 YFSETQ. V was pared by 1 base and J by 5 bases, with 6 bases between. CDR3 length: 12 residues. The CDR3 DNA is TGCGCCAGCAGCTTGACAGGGTATGGCTACACCTTC. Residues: CASSLTGYGYTF. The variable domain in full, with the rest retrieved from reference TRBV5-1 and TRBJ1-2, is KAGVTQTPRYLIKTRGQQVTLSCSPISGHRSVSWYQQTPGQGLQFLFEYFSETQRNKGNFPGRFSGRQFSNSRSEMNVSTLELGDSALYLCASSLTGYGYTFGSGTRLTVV.

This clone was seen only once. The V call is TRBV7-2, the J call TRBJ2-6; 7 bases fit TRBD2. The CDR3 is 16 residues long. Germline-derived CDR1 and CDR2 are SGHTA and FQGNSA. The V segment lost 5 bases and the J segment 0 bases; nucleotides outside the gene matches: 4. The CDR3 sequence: CASSHAGDSGANVLTF. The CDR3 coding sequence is TGTGCCAGCAGCCACGCGGGAGACTCTGGGGCCAACGTCCTGACTTTC.

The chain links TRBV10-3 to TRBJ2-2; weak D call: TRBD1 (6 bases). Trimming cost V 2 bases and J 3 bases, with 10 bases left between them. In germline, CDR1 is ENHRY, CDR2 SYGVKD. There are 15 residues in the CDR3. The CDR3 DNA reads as TGTGCCATCAGTGAGGTACAGGGTCACACCGGGGAGCTGTTTTTT. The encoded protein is CAISEVQGHTGELFF.

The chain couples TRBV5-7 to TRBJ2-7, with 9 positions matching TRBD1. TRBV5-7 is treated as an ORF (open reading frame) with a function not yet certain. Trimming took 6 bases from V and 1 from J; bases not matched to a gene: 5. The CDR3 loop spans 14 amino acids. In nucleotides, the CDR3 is TGTGCCAGCATGGGACAGGGTCTTTCCTACGAGCAGTACGTC. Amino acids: CASMGQGLSYEQYV.

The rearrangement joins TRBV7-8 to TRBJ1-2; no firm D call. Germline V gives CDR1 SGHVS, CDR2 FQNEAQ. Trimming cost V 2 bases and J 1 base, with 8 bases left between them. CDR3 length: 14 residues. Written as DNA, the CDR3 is TGTGCCAGCAGCTTATCACAGCTTAACTATGGCTACACCTTC. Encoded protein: CASSLSQLNYGYTF.

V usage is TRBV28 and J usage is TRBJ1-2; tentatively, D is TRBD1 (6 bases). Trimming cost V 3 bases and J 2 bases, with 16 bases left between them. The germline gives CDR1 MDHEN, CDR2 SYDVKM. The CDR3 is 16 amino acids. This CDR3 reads CASSFHRDIKNYGYTF. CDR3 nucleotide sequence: TGTGCCAGCAGTTTTCATCGGGACATCAAAAACTATGGCTACACCTTC.

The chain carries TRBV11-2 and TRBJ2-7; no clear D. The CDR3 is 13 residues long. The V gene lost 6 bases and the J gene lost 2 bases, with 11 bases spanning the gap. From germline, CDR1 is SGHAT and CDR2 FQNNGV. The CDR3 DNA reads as TGTGCCAGCAGACAGAGCTCGGCCTACGAGCAGTACTTC. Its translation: CASRQSSAYEQYF. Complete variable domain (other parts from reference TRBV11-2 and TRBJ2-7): EAGVAQSPRYKIIEKRQSVAFWCNPISGHATLYWYQQILGQGPKLLIQFQNNGVVDDSQLPKDRFSAERLKGVDSTLKIQPAKLEDSAVYLCASRQSSAYEQYFGPGTRLTVT.

The CDR3 DNA follows: TGTGCCAGCGGCCTTGTGGATACGCAGTATTTT. Amino acids: CASGLVDTQYF. This chain connects TRBV5-5 to TRBJ2-3; D unclear. This CDR3 has 11 amino acids. The germline V and J ends were trimmed by 7 bases and 6 bases, with 9 bases remaining between them. Germline CDR1 is SGHKS and CDR2 is YYEKEE (reference sequence).

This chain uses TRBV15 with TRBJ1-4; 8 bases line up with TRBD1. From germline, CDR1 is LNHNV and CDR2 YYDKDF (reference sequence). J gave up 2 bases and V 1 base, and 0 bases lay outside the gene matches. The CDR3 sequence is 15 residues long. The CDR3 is CATSRGQGTNEKLFF. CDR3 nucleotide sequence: TGTGCCACCAGCAGAGGACAGGGGACTAATGAAAAACTGTTTTTT.

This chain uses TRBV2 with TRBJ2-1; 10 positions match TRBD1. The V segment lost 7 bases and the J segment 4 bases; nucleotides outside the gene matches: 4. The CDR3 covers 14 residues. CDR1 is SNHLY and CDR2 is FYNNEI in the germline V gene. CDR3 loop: CASTGQGGYNEQFF. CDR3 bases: TGTGCCAGCACCGGACAGGGGGGGTACAATGAGCAGTTCTTC.

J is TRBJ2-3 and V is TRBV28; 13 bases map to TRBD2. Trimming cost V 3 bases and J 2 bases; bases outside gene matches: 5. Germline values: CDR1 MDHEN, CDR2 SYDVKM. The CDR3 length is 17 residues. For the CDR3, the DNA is TGTGCCAGCAGTTTCCGGACTAGCGGGAGTTTCACAGATACGCAGTATTTT. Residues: CASSFRTSGSFTDTQYF.

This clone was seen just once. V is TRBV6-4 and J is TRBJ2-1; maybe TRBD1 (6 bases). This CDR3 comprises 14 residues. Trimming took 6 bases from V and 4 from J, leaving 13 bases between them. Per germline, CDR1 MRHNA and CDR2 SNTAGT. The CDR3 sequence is CASSPGTRYNEQFF. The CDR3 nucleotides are TGTGCCAGCAGCCCCGGGACACGGTACAATGAGCAGTTCTTC.